The text below deals with one T cell receptor beta chain. The clone's antigen remains unknown. Qualities for individual bases were not recorded, and no much larger clone is one base off. The entry originates in a study of OX40 agonist ivuxolimab in advanced cancers. Turning to the overall study: Ivuxolimab was an agonistic, fully human IgG2 monoclonal antibody directed against OX40 (CD134), a costimulatory receptor. Intravenous ivuxolimab was administered to patients every 2 weeks at six dose levels: 0.01, 0.1, 0.3, 1.5, 3 and 10 mg/kg. Among the roughly 54 dose-escalation patients, some 20 had hepatocellular carcinoma, approximately 15 melanoma, 9 renal cell carcinoma and 9 head and neck cancer. In the dose-escalation cohort, roughly four fifths of patients were male, and the mean age was roughly 60 years, with a range of 23 to 79. Patients were allowed to have had prior anti-PD-1, anti-PD-L1 or anti-CTLA-4 therapy, and around two fifths of the dose-escalation patients had been treated with checkpoint inhibitors. Three dose-escalation patients achieved partial responses, one with hepatocellular carcinoma and two with cutaneous melanoma. The point of sequencing TCRbeta in the periphery was to test whether ivuxolimab changed TCR sequence diversity and drove clonal T-cell expansion. The paper reports the monotherapy dose-escalation portion (N of about 50 patients) of the phase I ivuxolimab trial. Broad study findings and their caveats: On average, CD8+ T cells showed more expanded clones than CD4+ T cells after ivuxolimab. The antigen specificity of the clonally expanded peripheral T cells was not determined. Low levels of normalized T-cell clonal expansion were also shown by some nonresponding patients. Partial responders in the 0.1-3.0 mg/kg groups had among the lowest normalized peripheral clonal expansion, especially among CD8+ T cells. At doses of 0.1 to 3.0 mg/kg, clonal expansion of both CD4+ and CD8+ T cells in blood was seen between baseline and week 6.

To sequence the TCRbeta CDR3 region, genomic DNA was isolated from the sorted cells. TCRbeta CDR3 regions were sequenced using the immunoSEQ Assay. TCRdb limited this immuneACCESS table to in-frame rearrangements with V and J called. A share of clones is missing; checked studies link under half to unresolved V genes, and the rest is unexplained. The sample table lists some 68,000 clones, around 89% of them with a count of one. The ten largest clones take up around 1% of the sample. Patients with autoimmune disease history or receiving systemic immunosuppression were excluded from the trial. Peripheral blood for TCR sequencing was collected from all dose cohorts at baseline, on cycle 4 day 1, and on cycle 7 day 1. Samples came from an open-label, multicenter, first-in-human phase I dose-escalation trial of ivuxolimab. The trial enrolled adults with locally advanced or metastatic head and neck squamous cell, hepatocellular, melanoma or renal cell carcinoma. Before TCR sequencing, CD4+ T cells and CD8+ T cells from peripheral blood were sorted into separate populations.

Its CDR3 holds 18 amino acids, cysteine through phenylalanine. The sequence is cut down to CDR3 DNA, 54 bases in frame from base 1. The germline V gene (reference sequence) gives CDR1 as MNHEY and CDR2 as SMNVEV. The V end gives up 5 bases and the J end 3 bases, leaving 13 bases in the junction not matched to a gene. The chain was built from TRBV27 and TRBJ1-2; TRBD1 lines up with 12 middle nucleotides. This receptor was identified in an adult with an advanced solid tumor such as melanoma, head and neck, liver or kidney cancer. Material: CD4+ or CD8+ T cells sorted from blood, obtained in a trial of the OX40 agonist ivuxolimab. The DNA sequence follows: TGTGCCAGCAGTACGCCCGCCCCGGGACAGGGGGCTCACTATGGCTACACCTTC. Translated, this is CASSTPAPGQGAHYGYTF.